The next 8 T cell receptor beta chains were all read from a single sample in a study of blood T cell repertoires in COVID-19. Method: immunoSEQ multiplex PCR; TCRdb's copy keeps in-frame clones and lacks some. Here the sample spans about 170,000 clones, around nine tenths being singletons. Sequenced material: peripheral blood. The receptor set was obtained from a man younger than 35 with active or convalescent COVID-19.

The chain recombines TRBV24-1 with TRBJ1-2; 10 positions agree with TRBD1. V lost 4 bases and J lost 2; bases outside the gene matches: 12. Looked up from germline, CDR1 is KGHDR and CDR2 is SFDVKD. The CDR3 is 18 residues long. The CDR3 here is CATSDLDRGETWNYGYTF. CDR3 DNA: TGTGCCACCAGTGACCTGGACAGGGGGGAGACTTGGAACTATGGCTACACCTTC.

The CDR3 loop reads CASSQDLVRGPNNEQFF. CDR3 sequence (DNA): TGTGCCAGCAGCCAAGATTTGGTGCGGGGGCCCAACAATGAGCAGTTCTTC. This chain links TRBV3-1 (or the pseudogene TRBV3-2) with TRBJ2-1; perhaps TRBD2 as D (7 bases). There are 17 residues in the CDR3. Germline V gene lookup returns CDR1 LGHDT and CDR2 YNNKEL (reference sequence). Trimming left V 0 bases short and J 5 bases short, with 17 bases between.

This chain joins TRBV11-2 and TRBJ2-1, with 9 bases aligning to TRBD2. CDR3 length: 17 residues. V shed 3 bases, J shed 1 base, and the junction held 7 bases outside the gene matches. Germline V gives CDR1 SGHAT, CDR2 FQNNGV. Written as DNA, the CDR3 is TGTGCCAGCAGCTTTCGGGCGGGGGGGATATCCTACAATGAGCAGTTCTTC. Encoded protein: CASSFRAGGISYNEQFF. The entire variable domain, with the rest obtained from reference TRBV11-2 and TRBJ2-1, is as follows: EAGVAQSPRYKIIEKRQSVAFWCNPISGHATLYWYQQILGQGPKLLIQFQNNGVVDDSQLPKDRFSAERLKGVDSTLKIQPAKLEDSAVYLCASSFRAGGISYNEQFFGPGTRLTVL.

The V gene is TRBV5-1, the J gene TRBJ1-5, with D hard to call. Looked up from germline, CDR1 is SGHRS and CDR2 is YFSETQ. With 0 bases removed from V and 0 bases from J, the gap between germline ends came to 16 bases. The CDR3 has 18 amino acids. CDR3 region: CASSLGASGAYSNQPQHF. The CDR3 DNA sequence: TGCGCCAGCAGCTTGGGGGCATCAGGCGCCTATAGCAATCAGCCCCAGCATTTT.

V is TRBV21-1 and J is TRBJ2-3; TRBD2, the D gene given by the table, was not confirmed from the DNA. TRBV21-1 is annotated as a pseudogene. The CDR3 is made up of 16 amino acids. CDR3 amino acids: CASSKLAGDTPDTQYF. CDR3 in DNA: TGTGCCAGCAGCAAGCTAGCGGGAGATACACCAGATACGCAGTATTTT.

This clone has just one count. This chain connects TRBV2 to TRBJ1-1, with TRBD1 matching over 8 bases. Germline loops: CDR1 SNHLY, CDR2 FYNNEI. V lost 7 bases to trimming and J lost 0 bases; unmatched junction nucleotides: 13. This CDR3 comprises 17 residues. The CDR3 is CASTSGGAGGLNTEAFF. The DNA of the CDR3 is TGTGCCAGCACCTCTGGGGGGGCAGGGGGCTTGAACACTGAAGCTTTCTTT.

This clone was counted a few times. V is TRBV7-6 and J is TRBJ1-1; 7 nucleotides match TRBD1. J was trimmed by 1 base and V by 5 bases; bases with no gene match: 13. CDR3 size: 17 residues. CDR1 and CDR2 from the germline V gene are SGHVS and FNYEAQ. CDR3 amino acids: CASSQRRWGQTNTEAFF. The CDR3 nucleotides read TGTGCCAGCAGCCAGCGGAGATGGGGACAGACGAACACTGAAGCTTTCTTT.

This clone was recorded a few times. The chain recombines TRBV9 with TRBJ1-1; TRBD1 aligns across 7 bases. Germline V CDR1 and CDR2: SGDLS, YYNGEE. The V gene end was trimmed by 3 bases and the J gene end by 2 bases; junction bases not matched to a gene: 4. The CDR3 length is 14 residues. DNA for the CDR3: TGTGCCAGCAGCGGACAGGGCCGAAACACTGAAGCTTTCTTT. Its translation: CASSGQGRNTEAFF.